Following are 17 T cell receptor beta chains from one sample sequenced in a study of blood T cell repertoires in COVID-19. Clones were read by immunoSEQ multiplex PCR, and TCRdb kept only the in-frame ones, dropping some. The sample has 150,000 to 200,000 clones, approximately 92% seen once. Sequencing was done on a sample of PBMCs or T cells enriched from blood (not recorded which). The receptors stem from a woman aged 35 to 49 with acute COVID-19.

The J gene is TRBJ2-7, the V gene TRBV27, with 7 bases aligning to TRBD2. Looked up from germline, CDR1 is MNHEY and CDR2 is SMNVEV (reference sequence). The trim removed 3 bases at V and 4 bases at J, leaving 6 bases unmatched. CDR3 length equals 14 residues. CDR3 in amino acids: CASSFSASGYEQYF. Here the CDR3 DNA reads TGTGCCAGCAGTTTCTCGGCTAGCGGATACGAGCAGTACTTC.

The genes are TRBV4-1 and TRBJ1-3; a possible D gene is TRBD1 (6 bases). This CDR3 comprises 14 residues. The germline gives CDR1 MGHRA, CDR2 YSYEKL. The germline V and J ends were trimmed by 6 bases and 3 bases, with 12 bases remaining between them. CDR3 in DNA: TGCGCCAGCAGTCCTCAGGGGTATGGAAACACCATATATTTT. Its protein is CASSPQGYGNTIYF.

The chain recombines TRBV9 with TRBJ1-2; D perhaps matches TRBD1 (5 bases). The CDR3 is 14 residues long. From germline, CDR1 is SGDLS and CDR2 YYNGEE. The V gene lost 1 base and the J gene lost 4 bases, with 11 bases spanning the gap. Written as DNA, the CDR3 is TGTGCCAGCAGCGTAACACAGGCGTCCTATGGCTACACCTTC. Its protein product is CASSVTQASYGYTF.

The chain links TRBV6-6 to TRBJ2-2; tentatively, D is TRBD1 (5 bases). The CDR3 has 15 residues. With 5 bases removed from V and 4 bases from J, the gap between germline ends came to 14 bases. Germline loops: CDR1 MNHNY, CDR2 SVGAGI (reference sequence). The CDR3 loop is CASSTGQGSTGELFF. CDR3 nucleotide sequence: TGTGCCAGCAGTACCGGGCAGGGAAGCACCGGGGAGCTGTTTTTT.

For the CDR3, the DNA is TGTGCCAGCAGACAACAGGGAGCTAATGAAAAACTGTTTTTT. Translation gives CASRQQGANEKLFF. The chain couples TRBV5-4 to TRBJ1-4; D perhaps matches TRBD1 (6 bases). This CDR3 comprises 14 residues. The germline CDR1 and CDR2 sequences are SGHNT and YYREEE (reference sequence). Trimming cost V 5 bases and J 3 bases, with 11 bases left between them.

The V call is TRBV5-1, the J call TRBJ1-6, with D possibly matching TRBD1 (6 bases). The CDR3 has 15 residues. Germline lookup yields CDR1 SGHRS and CDR2 YFSETQ. The V end was cut by 4 bases, the J end by 6 bases, with 14 bases between. This CDR3 is CASSRLGAVNSPLHF. In DNA form, the CDR3 reads TGCGCCAGCAGCCGCCTGGGGGCCGTTAATTCACCCCTCCACTTT.

This chain uses TRBV7-2 with TRBJ1-5, with TRBD1 identical over 8 bases. Germline V gives CDR1 SGHTA, CDR2 FQGNSA. Trimming at V came to 2 bases and at J to 7 bases, leaving 7 bases not matched to a gene. This CDR3 is 15 amino acids long. The CDR3 loop is CASSLQGRGLQPQHF. The CDR3 bases are TGTGCCAGCAGCTTACAGGGCAGGGGGCTACAGCCCCAGCATTTT.

The chain is built from TRBV30 and TRBJ1-4, with no clear D. V was trimmed by 0 bases and J by 8 bases, leaving 4 bases between them. The V gene's germline CDR1 is GTSNPN and CDR2 SVGIG (reference sequence). The CDR3 contains 11 residues. The DNA for the CDR3 is TGTGCCTGGAGTGTAGCCGAAAAACTGTTTTTT. Protein sequence: CAWSVAEKLFF.

The V gene is TRBV10-1, the J gene TRBJ2-7; D unresolved. Looked up from germline, CDR1 is WNHNN and CDR2 is SYGVQD (reference sequence). V lost 0 bases and J 6 bases, leaving 15 bases between the germline ends. The CDR3 loop spans 15 amino acids. The CDR3, as DNA: TGCGCCAGCAGTGAGTCGAGGATAGGTTCAGCCGAGCAGTACTTC. This sequence encodes CASSESRIGSAEQYF.

The rearrangement links TRBV5-5 to TRBJ2-5; 11 bases align to TRBD2. J gave up 4 bases and V 4 bases, and 3 bases lay outside the gene matches. Germline lookup yields CDR1 SGHKS and CDR2 YYEKEE (reference sequence). The CDR3 totals 14 residues. The CDR3 spells CASSEGTSGETQYF. The CDR3 nucleotides read TGTGCCAGCAGCGAGGGGACTAGCGGAGAGACCCAGTACTTC.

The V gene is TRBV19, the J gene TRBJ2-3, with TRBD1 matching 9 bases. This CDR3 spans 16 amino acids. In germline, CDR1 is LNHDA, CDR2 SQIVND (reference sequence). Trimming cost V 4 bases and J 0 bases; bases outside gene matches: 5. The CDR3 nucleotides read TGTGCCAGTAGTAAGAAGACAGGGGGGAGCACAGATACGCAGTATTTT. Encoded protein: CASSKKTGGSTDTQYF.

The gene calls are TRBV6-5 and TRBJ1-3; 7 positions agree with TRBD1. CDR1 and CDR2 (germline): MNHEY, SVGAGI. CDR3 length: 15 amino acids. V lost 7 bases, J lost 0 bases, and 6 bases stayed unmatched. CDR3 DNA sequence: TGTGCCAGCACCAAAAGGACAGGCTCTGGAAACACCATATATTTT. As protein: CASTKRTGSGNTIYF.

The CDR3 spells CASSQDGAAPVEQYF. CDR3 DNA: TGTGCCAGCAGCCAAGATGGGGCCGCACCGGTGGAGCAGTACTTC. The gene calls are TRBV14 and TRBJ2-7, with a weak D call TRBD1 (5 bases). CDR3 size: 15 residues. Between the trimmed V and J ends, which lost 0 bases and 7 bases, there was a span of 16 bases. Germline assignment: CDR1 SGHDN and CDR2 FVKESK. The full variable domain, in which reference TRBV14 and TRBJ2-7 provide the parts outside the CDR3, is EAGVTQFPSHSVIEKGQTVTLRCDPISGHDNLYWYRRVMGKEIKFLLHFVKESKQDESGMPNNRFLAERTGGTYSTLKVQPAELEDSGVYFCASSQDGAAPVEQYFGPGTRLTVT.

This chain connects TRBV18 to TRBJ2-2, with 9 nucleotides matching TRBD1. The CDR3 is made up of 15 amino acids. Germline CDR1 is KGHSH and CDR2 is LQKENI. Germline trimming cut 3 bases from V and 4 bases from J; bases unmatched to any gene: 3. CDR3 DNA: TGTGCCAGCTCACCGGGGGACAGGGTCACCGGGGAGCTGTTTTTT. Translation: CASSPGDRVTGELFF.

This chain uses TRBV7-2 with TRBJ1-2; 11 nucleotides line up with TRBD1. This CDR3 has 13 residues. With 5 bases clipped from V and 7 bases from J, the junction kept 3 bases outside the gene matches. Germline CDR1 and CDR2: SGHTA and FQGNSA. DNA of the CDR3: TGTGCCAGCAGCGGACAGGGGGCGGGTGGCTACACCTTC. Translated: CASSGQGAGGYTF. Variable domain in full (rest from reference TRBV7-2 and TRBJ1-2): GAGVSQSPSNKVTEKGKDVELRCDPISGHTALYWYRQSLGQGLEFLIYFQGNSAPDKSGLPSDRFSAERTGGSVSTLTIQRTQQEDSAVYLCASSGQGAGGYTFGSGTRLTVV.

This clone was seen once. This sequence joins TRBV5-1 and TRBJ1-6; perhaps TRBD1 as D (6 bases). Trimming shortened V by 0 bases and J by 7 bases, and 14 bases separated the two germline ends. This CDR3 is built from 16 residues. CDR1 is SGHRS and CDR2 is YFSETQ in the germline V gene. The CDR3 coding sequence is TGCGCCAGCAGCTTGGCGGGCCCAGGGGAAAATTCACCCCTCCACTTT. It is translated as CASSLAGPGENSPLHF.

The chain couples TRBV3-1 (or the pseudogene TRBV3-2) to TRBJ2-5, with no clear D. The CDR3 covers 13 residues. V was clipped by 1 base and J by 5 bases, with 8 bases between them. Looked up from germline, CDR1 is LGHDT and CDR2 is YNNKEL (reference sequence). The CDR3 DNA reads TGTGCCAGCAGCCAAGGGGCCGGTGAGACCCAGTACTTC. This encodes CASSQGAGETQYF.